Here is one T cell receptor (beta chain) with its context. The antigen is unknown. This entry belongs to a study of CD8+CD57+ T cells in acquired aplastic anemia. This CDR3 contains 12 residues. Trimming cost V 0 bases and J 2 bases, with 5 bases left between them. Per germline, CDR1 SQVTM and CDR2 ANQGSEA. Study-level findings and limits: Patient-derived CD8+CD57+ populations exhibited diminished diversity relative to total CD4+ and CD8+ pools.

The template for TCR beta VDJ and CDR3 sequence profiling was genomic DNA. TCRdb itself ran the reads through MiXCR, one entry per CDR3 protein. The table has around 21,000 distinct CDR3 sequences, around 40% seen once. It was patients with CD8+CD57+ cell expansion by flow cytometry who were chosen for sequencing. In 2 of 12 patients, CD8+CD57+ effector memory cells also underwent sequencing. Every patient presented with severe acquired aplastic anemia. Bead-enriched CD8+CD57+ cells yielded around 1.5 ug DNA on average. The clonotype comes from a human donor with aplastic anemia. Material: CD8+CD57+ T cells sorted from PBMCs. Subset given: bead-enriched CD8+CD57+ effector memory T cells from SAA patients. The chain combines TRBV29-1 with TRBJ2-7; D unresolved. The CDR3 coding sequence is TGCAGCGTTGAAGATCAACCCTACGAGCAGTACTTC. It encodes CSVEDQPYEQYF.